Listed here are 21 T cell receptor beta chains from one sample, sequenced in a study of T cells expressing NK-cell markers. TCRdb re-analyzed the 5' RACE reads; it lists each CDR3 protein once, without DNA. The sample table includes a few hundred thousand distinct CDR3 sequences. Input material: blood T cells: a sorted CD56 or NKG2C T cell subset, CD4+ or CD8+ T cells, or bulk PBMC T cells (not recorded which). These receptors all come from a man between 18 and 69 years old in good health.

The V call is TRBV6-1, the J call TRBJ1-4; TCRdb reports TRBD1, a call that lacks DNA to check it against. Looked up from germline, CDR1 is MNHNS and CDR2 is SASEGT. This CDR3 spans 16 amino acids. The CDR3 protein is CASSGDRGSTNEKLFF.

The V and J genes are TRBV19 and TRBJ2-2; the D call from TCRdb, TRBD1, cannot be confirmed without DNA. Germline V gene lookup returns CDR1 LNHDA and CDR2 SQIVND (reference sequence). This CDR3 comprises 16 residues. This chain's CDR3 is CASSMGGTANTGELFF.

The chain uses TRBV5-1 and TRBJ1-2; TCRdb designates TRBD1, a call that cannot be tested without DNA. This CDR3 comprises 14 residues. CDR1 and CDR2 from the germline V gene are SGHRS and YFSETQ. CDR3 amino acids: CASSFDRSNYGYTF.

The chain carries TRBV7-9 and TRBJ2-5; the TRBD1 assignment by TCRdb is unverifiable without DNA. CDR3 length equals 13 residues. Germline CDR1 is SEHNR and CDR2 is FQNEAQ (reference sequence). The CDR3 here is CASPSTEGETQYF.

The chain is built from TRBV20-1 and TRBJ1-3. This CDR3 region has 13 residues. The germline V gene has CDR1 DFQATT and CDR2 SNEGSKA (reference sequence). The CDR3 spells CSASAFSGNTIYF.

The J gene is TRBJ2-7, the V gene TRBV5-1; TCRdb picks TRBD1, but there is no DNA to check that call. Germline V gene lookup returns CDR1 SGHRS and CDR2 YFSETQ. The CDR3 spans 16 residues. This CDR3 reads CASSRLGSLSSYEQYF.

This sequence joins TRBV12-3 or TRBV12-4 and TRBJ2-2; TCRdb proposes TRBD2, but this gene call is untestable without DNA. The CDR3 totals 16 residues. The CDR3 loop is CASRPGLAATTGELFF.

The V call is TRBV28, the J call TRBJ2-7; TCRdb indicates TRBD2, and absent DNA this call remains unverified. This CDR3 has 14 amino acids. CDR1 and CDR2 (germline): MDHEN, SYDVKM. CDR3: CASHFSGRGYEQYF. The complete variable domain, with remaining parts taken from reference TRBV28 and TRBJ2-7, reads DVKVTQSSRYLVKRTGEKVFLECVQDMDHENMFWYRQDPGLGLRLIYFSYDVKMKEKGDIPEGYSVSREKKERFSLILESASTNQTSMYLCASHFSGRGYEQYFGPGTRLTVT.

The chain couples TRBV20-1 to TRBJ2-3; the TCRdb call, TRBD1, lacks DNA for checking. CDR3 length: 14 amino acids. Germline assignment: CDR1 DFQATT and CDR2 SNEGSKA (reference sequence). The CDR3 loop reads CSATRQGIGDTQYF.

V and J are TRBV7-6 and TRBJ1-1. Looked up from germline, CDR1 is SGHVS and CDR2 is FNYEAQ. CDR3 length: 13 amino acids. CDR3 residues: CDMEGGGNTEAFF.

This sequence joins TRBV9 and TRBJ2-1; with no DNA, the TCRdb D assignment of TRBD2 cannot be verified. Germline CDR1 reads SGDLS; CDR2 reads YYNGEE. The CDR3 is 15 amino acids. The CDR3 loop is CASSAKERLYNEQFF.

The genes are TRBV6-5 and TRBJ2-7. This CDR3 comprises 15 residues. Germline CDR1 is MNHEY and CDR2 is SVGAGI. The CDR3 protein is CASSYSGFGSYEQYF.

The chain employs TRBV12-5 and TRBJ1-1. The CDR3 has 15 residues. The V gene's germline CDR1 is LGHNT and CDR2 FRNRAP. The CDR3: CASGAPELGRTEAFF.

The rearrangement links TRBV15 to TRBJ2-3; there is no DNA to check the TCRdb D call of TRBD2. Germline V gives CDR1 LNHNV, CDR2 YYDKDF (reference sequence). The CDR3 extends over 15 amino acids. Here the CDR3 reads CATSRDQRDTDTQYF. The variable domain in full, completed from reference TRBV15 and TRBJ2-3, reads DAMVIQNPRYQVTQFGKPVTLSCSQTLNHNVMYWYQQKSSQAPKLLFHYYDKDFNNEADTPDNFQSRRPNTSFCFLDIRSPGLGDTAMYLCATSRDQRDTDTQYFGPGTRLTVL.

V gene TRBV7-3 combines with J gene TRBJ2-2; the TCRdb D gene call, TRBD1, has no DNA to confirm it. This CDR3 is built from 15 residues. Per the germline V gene, CDR1 is SGHTA and CDR2 is FQGTGA. CDR3 amino acids: CASSRGGPNTGELFF.

The CDR3 loop reads CASGISVSSYNEQFF. J is TRBJ2-1 and V is TRBV12-3 or TRBV12-4. This CDR3 is built from 15 residues.

The V and J genes are TRBV6-1 and TRBJ1-2. This CDR3 has 13 residues. Germline V lookup: CDR1 MNHNS, CDR2 SASEGT. CDR3 protein: CATSLSWGYGYTF.

V gene TRBV19 combines with J gene TRBJ1-5. CDR1 and CDR2 from the germline V gene are LNHDA and SQIVND (reference sequence). CDR3 size: 14 residues. CDR3 residues: CASSQVQGGQPQHF.

The J gene is TRBJ2-1, the V gene TRBV4-2; there is no DNA to check the TCRdb D call of TRBD1. The germline V gene has CDR1 LGHNA and CDR2 YNFKEQ. The CDR3 contains 15 residues. CDR3 sequence: CASSQDGTSYNEQFF.

The CDR3 loop reads CASSSWGSSSYEQYF. The chain couples TRBV6-5 to TRBJ2-7. This CDR3 contains 15 residues. Germline assignment: CDR1 MNHEY and CDR2 SVGAGI.

The J gene is TRBJ2-7, the V gene TRBV4-2; as DNA is missing, the TRBD1 call by TCRdb cannot be tested. The CDR3 is 17 residues long. Looked up from germline, CDR1 is LGHNA and CDR2 is YNFKEQ. The CDR3 reads CASSPQGAPSRGYEQYF.